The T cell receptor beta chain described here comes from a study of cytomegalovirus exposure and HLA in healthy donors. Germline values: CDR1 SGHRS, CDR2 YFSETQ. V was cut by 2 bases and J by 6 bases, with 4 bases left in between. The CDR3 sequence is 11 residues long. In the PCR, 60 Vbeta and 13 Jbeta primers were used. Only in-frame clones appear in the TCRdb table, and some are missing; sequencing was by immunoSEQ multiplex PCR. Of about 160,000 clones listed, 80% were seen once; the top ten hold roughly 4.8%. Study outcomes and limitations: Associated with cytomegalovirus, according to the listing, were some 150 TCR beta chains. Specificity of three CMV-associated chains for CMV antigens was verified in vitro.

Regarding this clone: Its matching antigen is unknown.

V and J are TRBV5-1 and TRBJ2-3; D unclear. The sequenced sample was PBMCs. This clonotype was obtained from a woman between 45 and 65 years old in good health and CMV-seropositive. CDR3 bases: TGCGCCAGCAGCTTTGCGGATACGCAGTATTTT. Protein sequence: CASSFADTQYF. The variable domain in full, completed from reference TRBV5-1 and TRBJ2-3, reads KAGVTQTPRYLIKTRGQQVTLSCSPISGHRSVSWYQQTPGQGLQFLFEYFSETQRNKGNFPGRFSGRQFSNSRSEMNVSTLELGDSALYLCASSFADTQYFGPGTRLTVL.